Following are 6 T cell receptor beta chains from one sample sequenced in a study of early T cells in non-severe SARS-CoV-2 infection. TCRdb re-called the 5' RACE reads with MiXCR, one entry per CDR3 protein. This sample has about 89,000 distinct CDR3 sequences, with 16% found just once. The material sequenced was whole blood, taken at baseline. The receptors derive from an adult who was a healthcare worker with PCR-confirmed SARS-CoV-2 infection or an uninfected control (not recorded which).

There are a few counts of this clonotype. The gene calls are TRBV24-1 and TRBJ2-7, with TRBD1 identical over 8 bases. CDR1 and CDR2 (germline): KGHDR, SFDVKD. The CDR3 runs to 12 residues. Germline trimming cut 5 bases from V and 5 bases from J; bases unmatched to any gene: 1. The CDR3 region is CATSATGDEQYF. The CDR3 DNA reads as TGTGCCACCAGTGCGACAGGGGACGAGCAGTACTTC.

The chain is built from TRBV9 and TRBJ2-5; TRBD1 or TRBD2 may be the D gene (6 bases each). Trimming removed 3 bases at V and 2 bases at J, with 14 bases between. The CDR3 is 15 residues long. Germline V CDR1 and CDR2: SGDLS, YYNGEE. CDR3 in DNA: TGTGCCAGCAGCGCCAACTTAGGGGGGCAAGAGACCCAGTACTTC. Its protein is CASSANLGGQETQYF. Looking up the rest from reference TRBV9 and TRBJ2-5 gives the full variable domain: DSGVTQTPKHLITATGQRVTLRCSPRSGDLSVYWYQQSLDQGLQFLIQYYNGEERAKGNILERFSAQQFPDLHSELNLSSLELGDSALYFCASSANLGGQETQYFGPGTRLLVL.

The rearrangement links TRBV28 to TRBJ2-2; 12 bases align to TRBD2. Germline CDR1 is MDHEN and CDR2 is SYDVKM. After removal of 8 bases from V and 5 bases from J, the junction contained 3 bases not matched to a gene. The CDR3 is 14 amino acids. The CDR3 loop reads CASSTSGSTGELFF. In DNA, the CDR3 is TGTGCCAGCTCGACTAGCGGGAGTACCGGGGAGCTGTTTTTT.

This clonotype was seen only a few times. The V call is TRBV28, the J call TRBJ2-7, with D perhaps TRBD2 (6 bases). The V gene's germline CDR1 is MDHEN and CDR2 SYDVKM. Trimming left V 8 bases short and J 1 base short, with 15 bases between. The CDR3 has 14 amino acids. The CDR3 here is CASGFAGRSYEQYF. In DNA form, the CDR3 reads TGTGCCAGCGGGTTCGCTGGGAGGTCCTACGAGCAGTACTTC.

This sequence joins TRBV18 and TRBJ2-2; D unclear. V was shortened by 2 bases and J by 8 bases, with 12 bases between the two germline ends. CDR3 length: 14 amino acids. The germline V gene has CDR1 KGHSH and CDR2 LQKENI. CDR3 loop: CASSPKVQSGELFF. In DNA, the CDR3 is TGTGCCAGCTCACCAAAGGTGCAATCTGGGGAGCTGTTTTTT.

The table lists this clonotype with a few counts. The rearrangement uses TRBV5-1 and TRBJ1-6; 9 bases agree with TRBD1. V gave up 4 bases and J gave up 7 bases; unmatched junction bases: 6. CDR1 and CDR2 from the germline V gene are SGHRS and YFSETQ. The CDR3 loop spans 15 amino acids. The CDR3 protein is CASSGTGFYNSPLHF. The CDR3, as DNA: TGCGCCAGCAGCGGGACAGGGTTTTACAATTCACCCCTCCACTTT.